Below are 27 T cell receptor beta chains sequenced from a single sample in a study of breast tumors, draining lymph nodes, adjacent tissues. One entry per CDR3 protein results from TCRdb running MiXCR on the multiplex PCR reads. Of around 130,000 distinct CDR3 sequences in the sample, about 20% were seen once. Axillary draining lymph nodes of breast cancer patients supplied the node samples. Sequencing input: axillary lymph node tissue. These TCRs come from a female donor with breast cancer. Some clones in this sample may be carry-over from other donors' samples.

This clonotype was picked up many times. The CDR3 here is CASRSGGEETQYF. CDR3 sequence (DNA): TGTGCCAGCAGATCAGGGGGCGAAGAGACCCAGTACTTC. The rearrangement links TRBV2 to TRBJ2-5, with 8 bases aligning to TRBD1. There are 13 residues in the CDR3. The V gene end was trimmed by 6 bases and the J gene end by 3 bases; junction bases not matched to a gene: 3. The germline V gene has CDR1 SNHLY and CDR2 FYNNEI. The whole variable domain, filled in from reference TRBV2 and TRBJ2-5, reads EPEVTQTPSHQVTQMGQEVILRCVPISNHLYFYWYRQILGQKVEFLVSFYNNEISEKSEIFDDQFSVERPDGSNFTLKIRSTKLEDSAMYFCASRSGGEETQYFGPGTRLLVL.

The chain joins TRBV28 to TRBJ2-7; TRBD2 aligns across 8 bases. The germline gives CDR1 MDHEN, CDR2 SYDVKM. V gave up 5 bases and J gave up 5 bases; unmatched junction bases: 11. This CDR3 region has 15 residues. The CDR3 nucleotides read TGTGCCAGCAGTCTGCTTAGCGGGGCTAGGCACGAGCAGTACTTC. Amino acids: CASSLLSGARHEQYF.

This chain joins TRBV9 and TRBJ2-1; TRBD2 matches at 8 bases. This CDR3 region has 16 residues. The V and J ends lost 4 bases and 5 bases, in that order; junction bases with no gene match: 11. Germline-derived CDR1 and CDR2 are SGDLS and YYNGEE. The CDR3 DNA reads as TGTGCCAGCAGCCCCCGGAGGGGTAGCGGGGACAATGAGCAGTTCTTC. Protein sequence: CASSPRRGSGDNEQFF. The full variable domain, in which reference TRBV9 and TRBJ2-1 provide the parts outside the CDR3, is DSGVTQTPKHLITATGQRVTLRCSPRSGDLSVYWYQQSLDQGLQFLIQYYNGEERAKGNILERFSAQQFPDLHSELNLSSLELGDSALYFCASSPRRGSGDNEQFFGPGTRLTVL.

This clonotype was detected once. The CDR3 reads CASSQEGASGRSTDTQYF. In nucleotides, the CDR3 is TGTGCCAGCAGCCAAGAGGGGGCTAGTGGGCGTAGCACAGATACGCAGTATTTT. The chain employs TRBV4-2 and TRBJ2-3; a possible D gene is TRBD1 (6 bases). The V gene's germline CDR1 is LGHNA and CDR2 YNFKEQ. This CDR3 region has 18 residues. Trimming took off 0 bases at V and 0 bases at J, with 16 bases between the two ends.

To note about this clonotype: Possible read error: a much larger clone is one base away. Here the CDR3 reads CSAQDGPADYTF. For the CDR3, the DNA is TGCAGTGCTCAGGACGGTCCGGCGGACTACACCTTC. The chain combines TRBV20-1 with TRBJ1-2; D not resolved. Germline-derived CDR1 and CDR2 are DFQATT and SNEGSKA (reference sequence). V was pared by 5 bases and J by 10 bases, with 17 bases between. The CDR3 runs 12 residues.

About this clonotype: A clone one base away is much larger, so this may be a read error. The genes are TRBV18 and TRBJ1-6; a weak D match, TRBD1 (5 bases). Germline CDR1 is KGHSH and CDR2 is LQKENI. This CDR3 region has 14 residues. DNA of the CDR3: TGTGCCAGCTCACCCCCAGGGATGGGGCCACCCCCCCACTTT. Residues: CASSPPGMGPPPHF. The variable domain in full, completed from reference TRBV18 and TRBJ1-6, reads NAGVMQNPRHLVRRRGQEARLRCSPMKGHSHVYWYRQLPEEGLKFMVYLQKENIIDESGMPKERFSAEFPKEGPSILRIQQVVRGDSAAYFCASSPPGMGPPPHFGNGTRLTVT.

This clonotype was counted ten times or more. This chain links TRBV20-1 with TRBJ2-5; D unresolved. The CDR3 has 13 residues. The germline gives CDR1 DFQATT, CDR2 SNEGSKA (reference sequence). The germline V and J ends were trimmed by 6 bases and 1 base, with 12 bases remaining between them. This chain's CDR3 is CSARSIFQETQYF. Written as DNA, the CDR3 is TGCAGTGCCCGTTCCATCTTCCAAGAGACCCAGTACTTC.

About this clonotype: This sequence may be a read error, since a much larger clone differs from it by one base. The chain has TRBV20-1 and TRBJ2-2; the D gene could be TRBD1 or TRBD2 (5 bases each). CDR1 and CDR2 (germline): DFQATT, SNEGSKA (reference sequence). The ends were cut back, 6 bases at V and 3 bases at J, with 20 bases in the middle. CDR3 size: 16 residues. As DNA, the CDR3 is TGCAGTGCCCCTGGACCAGTCGGGACGGACACCGGGGAGCTGTTTTTT. Encoded protein: CSAPGPVGTDTGELFF.

With respect to this clonotype: Since a much larger clone is just one base distant, this may be a read error. The chain links TRBV20-1 to TRBJ1-3; D is unclear. Germline CDR1 reads DFQATT; CDR2 reads SNEGSKA (reference sequence). This CDR3 contains 13 residues. CDR3 nucleotide sequence: TGCAGTGCTACCCAATTCCCTGGAAACACCGTATATTTT. Protein product: CSATQFPGNTVYF.

This clonotype was found many times. J is TRBJ1-4 and V is TRBV12-3 or TRBV12-4; no firm D call. The CDR3 runs 14 residues. Trimming took off 4 bases at V and 7 bases at J, with 13 bases between the two ends. In DNA form, the CDR3 reads TGTGCCAGCAGTTCCGGGCCTGAGGGTGAAAAACTGTTTTTT. Its protein product is CASSSGPEGEKLFF.

This clonotype was recorded many times. The chain is built from TRBV11-2 and TRBJ2-1; no definite D call. This CDR3 has 12 residues. Germline CDR1 reads SGHAT; CDR2 reads FQNNGV. Trimming stripped 5 bases from V and 9 bases from J, with 11 bases between. Here the CDR3 DNA reads TGTGCCAGCAGCCCTTATGTTGGTGAGCAGTTCTTC. It translates to CASSPYVGEQFF.

This clonotype was found many times. CDR3 bases: TGTGCCAGCAGCTCCCTACAGGAAACCTACGAGCAGTACTTC. Protein: CASSSLQETYEQYF. V is TRBV13 and J is TRBJ2-7; a possible D gene is TRBD1 (5 bases). The CDR3 runs 14 residues. Trimming removed 4 bases from V and 2 bases from J, with 12 bases in between. CDR1 and CDR2 (germline): PRHDT, FYEKMQ (reference sequence). The full variable domain, completed using reference TRBV13 and TRBJ2-7, is AAGVIQSPRHLIKEKRETATLKCYPIPRHDTVYWYQQGPGQDPQFLISFYEKMQSDKGSIPDRFSAQQFSDYHSELNMSSLELGDSALYFCASSSLQETYEQYFGPGTRLTVT.

This clonotype has ten or more counts. This chain links TRBV3-1 with TRBJ2-5; either TRBD1 or TRBD2 may supply D (5 bases each). The germline V gene has CDR1 LGHDT and CDR2 YNNKEL (reference sequence). The CDR3 has 15 amino acids. Trimming stripped 2 bases from V and 4 bases from J, with 14 bases between. CDR3 residues: CASSQRGTEGETQYF. CDR3 bases: TGTGCCAGCAGCCAAAGGGGAACAGAGGGAGAGACCCAGTACTTC.

The rearrangement joins TRBV5-5 to TRBJ2-4; D not resolved. The germline V gene has CDR1 SGHKS and CDR2 YYEKEE (reference sequence). CDR3 length: 14 amino acids. V was trimmed by 3 bases and J by 6 bases, leaving 13 bases between them. CDR3 in amino acids: CASSSNSPGNIQYF. For the CDR3, the DNA is TGTGCCAGCAGCTCTAACAGTCCCGGAAACATTCAGTACTTC.

This clonotype showed up many times. The gene calls are TRBV7-9 and TRBJ2-3; no firm D call. The CDR3 spans 14 residues. Germline-derived CDR1 and CDR2 are SEHNR and FQNEAQ (reference sequence). Deletions cut 0 bases from V and 4 bases from J, with 8 bases between. CDR3 nucleotide sequence: TGTGCCAGCAGCTTAGCACCACGGGCAGATACGCAGTATTTT. Amino acid sequence: CASSLAPRADTQYF.

This clonotype was found many times. J is TRBJ2-4 and V is TRBV10-2, with 9 bases that match TRBD2. The junction had 6 bases not matched to a gene; V was cut back by 8 bases and J by 7 bases. The V gene's germline CDR1 is WSHSY and CDR2 SAAADI. The CDR3 is made up of 13 amino acids. CDR3 loop: CASCSGSGNIQYF. In DNA form, the CDR3 reads TGCGCCAGCTGTAGCGGGAGTGGTAACATTCAGTACTTC.

This clonotype was observed at least ten times. CDR3 DNA: TGTGCCAGCAACCTACAGGGCCGAGGTGAGCAGTTCTTC. This gives the protein CASNLQGRGEQFF. V is TRBV7-2 and J is TRBJ2-1; perhaps TRBD1 as D (6 bases). V was clipped by 7 bases and J by 9 bases, with 16 bases between them. CDR3 length: 13 residues. Germline-derived CDR1 and CDR2 are SGHTA and FQGNSA.

In regard to this clonotype: A clone one base away is much larger, so this may be a read error. The chain recombines TRBV25-1 with TRBJ2-7; the match to TRBD1 covers 9 bases. CDR1 and CDR2 (germline): MGHDK, SYGVNS. This CDR3 has 15 amino acids. The junction had 10 bases not matched to a gene; V was cut back by 6 bases and J by 4 bases. In DNA, the CDR3 is TGTGCCAGCAGCCCTTCGGGGACAGGGTGTTACGAGCAGTACTTC. Its translation is CASSPSGTGCYEQYF.

This clonotype was counted at least ten times. The V call is TRBV20-1, the J call TRBJ1-2; tentative D call: TRBD1 (6 bases). V dropped 6 bases and J dropped 5 bases, with 13 bases sitting between them. The CDR3 is made up of 12 amino acids. The V gene's germline CDR1 is DFQATT and CDR2 SNEGSKA (reference sequence). CDR3 nucleotide sequence: TGCAGTGCCAACAGGGCAGGGTATGGCTACACCTTC. Its protein is CSANRAGYGYTF.

Comments on this clonotype: A read error may explain this, as a much larger clone is one base away. Since no conserved phenylalanine or tryptophan closes the CDR3, a read error is the likely cause. The V call is TRBV30, the J call TRBJ2-7, with a tentative D call TRBD1 (7 bases). Germline CDR1 is GTSNPN and CDR2 is SVGIG (reference sequence). V lost 2 bases, J lost 3 bases, and 17 bases lay in between. The CDR3 sequence is 15 residues long. The CDR3 here is CAWSPLGGGVYEQYL. CDR3 coding DNA: TGTGCCTGGAGTCCGCTAGGGGGCGGGGTCTACGAGCAGTACCTC.

The sample holds many counts of this clonotype. The gene calls are TRBV4-2 and TRBJ2-7, with TRBD1 identical over 7 bases. The CDR3 consists of 15 residues. J gave up 2 bases and V 0 bases, and 4 bases lay outside the gene matches. Germline V gives CDR1 LGHNA, CDR2 YNFKEQ. The CDR3 here is CASSQEGQRTYEQYF. The CDR3 DNA sequence: TGTGCCAGCAGCCAAGAGGGACAGCGAACCTACGAGCAGTACTTC.

This clonotype was recorded at least ten times. The rearrangement uses TRBV5-1 and TRBJ2-1; TRBD2 aligns across 7 bases. The germline CDR1 and CDR2 sequences are SGHRS and YFSETQ. With 2 bases clipped from V and 4 bases from J, the junction kept 9 bases outside the gene matches. The CDR3 sequence is 16 residues long. Here the CDR3 DNA reads TGCGCCAGCAGCTTAAGAGCGGGAAGGCTTTACAATGAGCAGTTCTTC. As protein: CASSLRAGRLYNEQFF. Using reference TRBV5-1 and TRBJ2-1 for the parts outside the CDR3, the full variable domain is KAGVTQTPRYLIKTRGQQVTLSCSPISGHRSVSWYQQTPGQGLQFLFEYFSETQRNKGNFPGRFSGRQFSNSRSEMNVSTLELGDSALYLCASSLRAGRLYNEQFFGPGTRLTVL.

This clonotype has at least ten counts. The chain recombines TRBV29-1 with TRBJ1-2, with 8 positions matching TRBD1. This CDR3 has 13 amino acids. The germline gives CDR1 SQVTM, CDR2 ANQGSEA. V was clipped by 1 base and J by 7 bases; unmatched bases: 5. DNA of the CDR3: TGCAGCGTTGAAGGGCAGGGGGCCTCTGGCTACACCTTC. The encoded protein is CSVEGQGASGYTF.

The V call is TRBV20-1, the J call TRBJ1-2; D is possibly TRBD1 (6 bases). The CDR3 sequence is 15 residues long. Germline V gene sequence: CDR1 DFQATT, CDR2 SNEGSKA (reference sequence). This CDR3 reads CNAPRGQAFRAGYTF. The CDR3 DNA reads as TGCAATGCCCCTCGGGGGCAGGCTTTTAGGGCTGGCTACACCTTC.

As DNA, the CDR3 is TGTGCCAGCAGCCGAATCCGCCGGGACAAAAACATTCAGTACTTC. As protein: CASSRIRRDKNIQYF. This chain connects TRBV7-9 to TRBJ2-4, with D possibly matching TRBD2 (5 bases). The CDR3 loop spans 15 amino acids. Looked up from germline, CDR1 is SEHNR and CDR2 is FQNEAQ (reference sequence). V dropped 5 bases and J dropped 3 bases, with 14 bases sitting between them.

This clonotype was observed once. A much larger clonotype is one base distant, so this may be a read error. This chain uses TRBV18 with TRBJ2-7, with D perhaps TRBD1 (5 bases). The CDR3 extends over 15 amino acids. Germline CDR1 and CDR2: KGHSH and LQKENI. V was trimmed by 0 bases and J by 3 bases, leaving 12 bases between them. The CDR3 loop reads CASSPPALGLYEQYF. Written as DNA, the CDR3 is TGTGCCAGCTCACCACCGGCGTTGGGGCTCTACGAGCAGTACTTC.

This clonotype came up many times. This chain joins TRBV20-1 and TRBJ2-7; D is perhaps TRBD2 (6 bases). This CDR3 has 13 residues. The germline V gene has CDR1 DFQATT and CDR2 SNEGSKA (reference sequence). Between the trimmed V and J ends, which lost 6 bases and 0 bases, there was a span of 12 bases. The CDR3 sequence is CSAHGLPSYEQYF. CDR3 coding DNA: TGCAGTGCCCATGGACTACCCTCCTACGAGCAGTACTTC.